This T cell receptor beta chain was sequenced in a study of blood T cell repertoires in COVID-19. Assay used: immunoSEQ multiplex PCR; TCRdb lists only in-frame clones, some missing. The sample yields roughly 240,000 clones, just under 90% seen once. This CDR3 has 13 residues. V was clipped by 8 bases and J by 5 bases, with 15 bases between them. The germline V gene has CDR1 MDHEN and CDR2 SYDVKM. The receptor comes from a man aged 45-65 years who had been exposed to COVID-19. Material for sequencing was PBMCs or T cells enriched from blood (not recorded which). The V and J genes are TRBV28 and TRBJ1-2, with no clear D. In DNA, the CDR3 is TGTGCCAGCCAGTTCTTAAATTTATATGGCTACACCTTC. As protein: CASQFLNLYGYTF.